The next 23 T cell receptor beta chains were all read from a single sample in a study of PD-L1 blockade in urothelial cancer. Assay used: immunoSEQ multiplex PCR; TCRdb lists only in-frame clones, some missing. Among roughly 95,000 clones listed, roughly 84% were seen once. Time point meaning: pretreatment peripheral blood. The material sequenced was PBMCs, taken around atezolizumab (anti-PD-L1) treatment. These receptors all stem from a man aged 55 to 70 with urothelial cancer.

The genes are TRBV30 and TRBJ1-4, with D uncertain. Germline V CDR1 and CDR2: GTSNPN, SVGIG (reference sequence). This CDR3 comprises 13 residues. The V end was cut by 3 bases, the J end by 4 bases, with 9 bases between. The CDR3 protein is CAWSGVGNEKLFF. DNA for the CDR3: TGTGCCTGGAGCGGGGTCGGTAATGAAAAACTGTTTTTT.

The chain carries TRBV7-3 and TRBJ1-1; D uncertain. V dropped 4 bases and J dropped 1 base, with 7 bases sitting between them. CDR3 length: 13 amino acids. Germline V gene sequence: CDR1 SGHTA, CDR2 FQGTGA. The chain's CDR3 is CASSSSGNTEAFF. The CDR3 DNA sequence: TGTGCCAGCAGCTCCTCGGGGAACACTGAAGCTTTCTTT.

The gene calls are TRBV6-5 and TRBJ2-1; 11 bases align to TRBD1. This CDR3 spans 15 amino acids. With 6 bases clipped from V and 7 bases from J, the junction kept 8 bases outside the gene matches. Germline CDR1 and CDR2: MNHEY and SVGAGI. The CDR3 loop is CASRRTGGFINEQFF. The CDR3, as DNA: TGTGCCAGCAGAAGGACAGGGGGCTTTATAAATGAGCAGTTCTTC.

CDR3 in amino acids: CASKAGAIYEQYF. CDR3 coding DNA: TGCGCCAGCAAGGCAGGGGCGATCTACGAGCAGTACTTC. The chain links TRBV5-1 to TRBJ2-7, with a possible D match to TRBD1 (6 bases). Germline values: CDR1 SGHRS, CDR2 YFSETQ. The germline V and J ends were trimmed by 6 bases and 3 bases, with 13 bases remaining between them. CDR3 length equals 13 residues.

The chain couples TRBV28 to TRBJ2-5; TRBD2 is a possible D gene (6 bases). V shed 5 bases and J shed 5 bases, with 15 bases lying between them. Germline values: CDR1 MDHEN, CDR2 SYDVKM. This CDR3 has 14 residues. The CDR3 coding sequence is TGTGCCAGCAGTCCCGGCCCGGCGGGGGAGACCCAGTACTTC. This gives the protein CASSPGPAGETQYF. Combining the CDR3 with reference TRBV28 and TRBJ2-5 gives the whole variable domain DVKVTQSSRYLVKRTGEKVFLECVQDMDHENMFWYRQDPGLGLRLIYFSYDVKMKEKGDIPEGYSVSREKKERFSLILESASTNQTSMYLCASSPGPAGETQYFGPGTRLLVL.

This chain links TRBV10-3 with TRBJ2-7; D ambiguous. Germline V gene data show CDR1 as ENHRY and CDR2 as SYGVKD. Trimming took 1 base from V and 5 from J, leaving 12 bases between them. This CDR3 has 14 residues. The CDR3 DNA reads as TGTGCCATCAGTGAGTTTGAGTTTTCGGACGAGCAGTACTTC. It codes for CAISEFEFSDEQYF.

The chain is built from TRBV11-2 and TRBJ1-2; 9 bases align to TRBD1. Trimming took 5 bases from V and 5 from J; bases not matched to a gene: 6. Germline CDR1 reads SGHAT; CDR2 reads FQNNGV. The CDR3 sequence is 14 residues long. The CDR3 nucleotides are TGTGCCAGCAGCGCACAGGGGGCACGGTATGGCTACACCTTC. Protein sequence: CASSAQGARYGYTF.

This clone has only a few counts. The chain carries TRBV5-1 and TRBJ2-3, with 7 bases fitting TRBD2. The trim removed 0 bases at V and 7 bases at J, leaving 8 bases unmatched. This CDR3 has 15 residues. Germline assignment: CDR1 SGHRS and CDR2 YFSETQ. CDR3 protein: CASSLVVGGDNTQYF. The CDR3 region has the DNA TGCGCCAGCAGCTTGGTCGTGGGGGGGGATAATACGCAGTATTTT.

The chain links TRBV13 to TRBJ2-3, with 7 positions matching TRBD1. V lost 4 bases and J lost 2; bases outside the gene matches: 12. Per germline, CDR1 PRHDT and CDR2 FYEKMQ (reference sequence). The CDR3 is 17 residues long. CDR3 protein: CASSSTLRDRDTDTQYF. In DNA, the CDR3 is TGTGCCAGCAGCTCCACCCTCCGGGACAGAGACACAGATACGCAGTATTTT.

The J gene is TRBJ2-2, the V gene TRBV11-2, with 7 bases lining up with TRBD1. V gave up 6 bases and J gave up 2 bases; unmatched junction bases: 3. The CDR3 length is 14 residues. Looked up from germline, CDR1 is SGHAT and CDR2 is FQNNGV. The CDR3 spells CASRDRANTGELFF. The CDR3 nucleotides read TGTGCCAGCAGAGACAGGGCAAACACCGGGGAGCTGTTTTTT.

The rearrangement uses TRBV5-1 and TRBJ2-3, with 11 positions matching TRBD2. Germline values: CDR1 SGHRS, CDR2 YFSETQ. The CDR3 consists of 17 residues. The trim removed 1 base at V and 0 bases at J, leaving 4 bases unmatched. CDR3 amino acids: CASSLLGTSGSTDTQYF. The CDR3 DNA reads as TGCGCCAGCAGCTTGTTGGGGACTAGCGGTAGCACAGATACGCAGTATTTT.

The sample holds a few counts of this clone. DNA of the CDR3: TGTGCCTCCAAACCGGGACAGGGGATGAGTGGCTACACCTTC. The encoded protein is CASKPGQGMSGYTF. This chain uses TRBV30 with TRBJ1-2; 10 nucleotides agree with TRBD1. CDR3 length: 14 amino acids. Germline V CDR1 and CDR2: GTSNPN, SVGIG (reference sequence). After removal of 7 bases from V and 7 bases from J, the junction contained 12 bases not matched to a gene.

The chain employs TRBV5-1 and TRBJ1-1; D remains unclear. This CDR3 contains 14 residues. Germline CDR1 and CDR2: SGHRS and YFSETQ. V was pared by 4 bases and J by 5 bases, with 15 bases between. The CDR3 sequence: CASSPGYGVTEAFF. The DNA for the CDR3 is TGCGCCAGCAGCCCTGGGTACGGGGTTACTGAAGCTTTCTTT.

The J gene is TRBJ2-1, the V gene TRBV7-6, with 11 nucleotides matching TRBD2. The CDR3 totals 17 residues. The junction had 9 bases not matched to a gene; V was cut back by 1 base and J by 7 bases. Germline V gene lookup returns CDR1 SGHVS and CDR2 FNYEAQ. The CDR3: CASSLGSGGARGNEQFF. The CDR3, as DNA: TGTGCCAGCAGCTTAGGTAGCGGGGGGGCTCGCGGGAATGAGCAGTTCTTC. The full variable domain, in which reference TRBV7-6 and TRBJ2-1 provide the parts outside the CDR3, is GAGVSQSPRYKVTKRGQDVALRCDPISGHVSLYWYRQALGQGPEFLTYFNYEAQQDKSGLPNDRFSAERPEGSISTLTIQRTEQRDSAMYRCASSLGSGGARGNEQFFGPGTRLTVL.

The chain has TRBV28 and TRBJ2-5, with TRBD2 matching 11 bases. The trim removed 5 bases at V and 4 bases at J, leaving 9 bases unmatched. The germline gives CDR1 MDHEN, CDR2 SYDVKM. The CDR3 covers 16 residues. DNA for the CDR3: TGTGCCAGCAGTAATCCCGGGACTAGCGGCTTAGAGACCCAGTACTTC. Translation: CASSNPGTSGLETQYF.

The rearrangement joins TRBV10-2 to TRBJ2-1; 7 bases are shared with TRBD2. Losses at the gene ends were 9 bases for V and 1 base for J; bases not matched to a gene: 9. The CDR3 loop spans 15 amino acids. The germline gives CDR1 WSHSY, CDR2 SAAADI. CDR3 amino acids: CASSRAGLSYNEQFF. Written as DNA, the CDR3 is TGCGCCAGTTCCAGAGCGGGACTTTCCTACAATGAGCAGTTCTTC.

This chain connects TRBV2 to TRBJ2-3; TRBD2 matches at 16 bases. J was trimmed by 8 bases and V by 6 bases; bases with no gene match: 14. Per the germline V gene, CDR1 is SNHLY and CDR2 is FYNNEI. The CDR3 spans 18 residues. DNA of the CDR3: TGTGCCAGCAGCGTAGGGACTAGCGGGAGGGCCGGGCTTTTTACGCAGTATTTT. It yields the protein CASSVGTSGRAGLFTQYF.

CDR3 coding DNA: TGCGCCAGCAGCCAGGGACTAGCGGGGCGCTCCTACGAGCAGTACTTC. As protein: CASSQGLAGRSYEQYF. The chain employs TRBV4-3 and TRBJ2-7, with 13 bases matching TRBD2. The CDR3 has 16 amino acids. In germline, CDR1 is LGHNA, CDR2 YSLEER. J was trimmed by 0 bases and V by 3 bases; bases with no gene match: 2.

V is TRBV19 and J is TRBJ2-1; D is undetermined. V gave up 6 bases and J gave up 4 bases, with 4 bases separating them. Germline V gene sequence: CDR1 LNHDA, CDR2 SQIVND (reference sequence). The CDR3 runs 11 residues. The CDR3 sequence is CASSQYNEQFF. The CDR3 nucleotides are TGTGCCAGTAGCCAATACAATGAGCAGTTCTTC.

This clone came up a few times. The genes are TRBV5-5 and TRBJ2-7; the D gene is possibly TRBD1 (6 bases). The germline V gene encodes CDR1 SGHKS and CDR2 YYEKEE (reference sequence). The CDR3 has 16 amino acids. The germline V and J ends were trimmed by 0 bases and 3 bases, with 16 bases remaining between them. CDR3 sequence (DNA): TGTGCCAGCAGCTTGGATCGGACAGCCATCATCTACGAGCAGTACTTC. Amino acids: CASSLDRTAIIYEQYF. The whole variable domain, remainder taken from reference TRBV5-5 and TRBJ2-7, is DAGVTQSPTHLIKTRGQQVTLRCSPISGHKSVSWYQQVLGQGPQFIFQYYEKEERGRGNFPDRFSARQFPNYSSELNVNALLLGDSALYLCASSLDRTAIIYEQYFGPGTRLTVT.

About this clone: A read error may produce the germline difference seen at one junction end. The gene calls are TRBV20-1 and TRBJ2-7, with D perhaps matching TRBD2 (6 bases). The germline V gene encodes CDR1 DFQATT and CDR2 SNEGSKA (reference sequence). This CDR3 region has 11 residues. The CDR3 DNA follows: TGCAGTGCTAGGGTCGAGTCGGGGGTCCTTTTC. Its translation is CSARVESGVLF.

The rearrangement uses TRBV2 and TRBJ2-1; 10 nucleotides align to TRBD2. V lost 1 base and J lost 8; bases outside the gene matches: 5. This CDR3 region has 15 residues. Germline CDR1 is SNHLY and CDR2 is FYNNEI. The CDR3 is CASSEEAGGPDEQFF. The DNA of the CDR3 is TGTGCCAGCAGTGAAGAAGCGGGAGGGCCCGATGAGCAGTTCTTC.

V is TRBV19 and J is TRBJ1-1; 7 bases are a match to TRBD1. The CDR3 is made up of 13 amino acids. The V gene end was trimmed by 8 bases and the J gene end by 7 bases; junction bases not matched to a gene: 10. Germline V lookup: CDR1 LNHDA, CDR2 SQIVND (reference sequence). CDR3 amino acids: CASYIIRDSEAFF. DNA for the CDR3: TGTGCCAGTTACATAATCCGGGACAGTGAAGCTTTCTTT.